This is a list of T cell receptor beta chains from one sample in a study of T cells in Graves' hyperthyroidism and ophthalmopathy. MiXCR, run by TCRdb on the multiplex PCR reads, gives a single entry per CDR3 protein. The sample has 550,000 to 700,000 distinct CDR3 sequences, more than 45% seen once; the top ten hold roughly 19%. Material for sequencing was peripheral blood or thyroid tissue (not recorded which). The receptors were gathered from an adult woman with Graves' disease, either hyperthyroidism or ophthalmopathy (not recorded which). Both conserved end residues are part of each CDR3. Fields, in order: D gene, J gene, clone size, V gene, CDR3 protein, CDR3 DNA. D genes are given only for firm matches. Clone size, where shown, is once, few, many, or a class for clones that have expanded.

>.|TRBJ1-1|few|TRBV10-3
CAINDGEIGAFF
TGTGCCATCAATGACGGAGAGATCGGAGCTTTCTTT
>.|TRBJ1-5|.|TRBV5-1
CASSLAGIDQPQHF
TGCGCCAGCAGCTTGGCAGGGATCGATCAGCCCCAGCATTTT
>.|TRBJ1-1|once|TRBV2
CASSVEGYGEAFF
TGTGCCAGCAGTGTGGAAGGGTACGGTGAAGCTTTCTTT
>.|TRBJ1-5|.|TRBV5-5
CASSLLWRPGHSNQPRHF
TGTGCCAGCAGCTTACTGTGGAGGCCGGGACATAGCAATCAGCCCCGGCATTTT
>TRBD1|TRBJ1-3|.|TRBV9
CASSVGGAGGIYSGNTIYF
TGTGCCAGCAGCGTAGGTGGGGCAGGGGGCATATACTCTGGAAACACCATATATTTT
>.|TRBJ1-1|.|TRBV7-6
CASSLLGAKTEAFF
TGTGCCAGCAGCTTGCTGGGGGCCAAGACTGAAGCTTTCTTT
>TRBD1|TRBJ1-1|.|TRBV10-3
CAISEPPTGANTEAFF
TGTGCCATCAGCGAACCTCCGACAGGGGCGAACACTGAAGCTTTCTTT
>.|TRBJ2-2|.|TRBV10-1
CASSESKLAIYTGELFF
TGCGCCAGCAGTGAGTCGAAGCTAGCGATCTACACCGGGGAGCTGTTTTTT
>.|TRBJ2-5|many|TRBV4-2
CASSQDRKSETQYF
TGTGCCAGCAGCCAAGATAGGAAGTCGGAGACCCAGTACTTC
>.|TRBJ1-5|.|TRBV24-1
CDIGRALYQPQHF
TGTGACATCGGCCGGGCCCTCTATCAGCCCCAGCATTTT
>.|TRBJ2-7|.|TRBV5-1
CASSKRTDTYEQYF
TGCGCCAGCAGCAAAAGGACAGATACCTACGAGCAGTACTTC
>.|TRBJ1-2|many|TRBV5-5
CASIQSSGVYGYTF
TGTGCCAGCATCCAATCGTCAGGCGTCTATGGCTACACCTTC
>.|TRBJ2-1|.|TRBV29-1
CSVVTGRSLNEQFF
TGCAGCGTTGTAACGGGACGGAGTCTTAATGAGCAGTTCTTC
>.|TRBJ1-1|many|TRBV5-1
CASSLEGALTEAFF
TGCGCCAGCAGCTTGGAGGGCGCCCTTACTGAAGCTTTCTTT
>.|TRBJ2-7|many|TRBV14
CATPGYEQYF
TGTGCCACCCCGGGCTACGAGCAGTACTTC
>.|TRBJ1-2|.|TRBV20-1
CSAVYRDTSGDDGYTF
TGCAGTGCTGTCTACCGGGACACTTCCGGGGACGATGGCTACACCTTC
>TRBD1|TRBJ1-2|.|TRBV9
CASSPGGQGARVRGYTF
TGTGCCAGCAGCCCCGGGGGACAGGGGGCGCGAGTGCGAGGCTACACCTTC
>.|TRBJ2-7|many|TRBV9
CASSVVSGEQYF
TGTGCCAGCAGCGTAGTAAGTGGCGAGCAGTACTTC
>.|TRBJ2-7|.|TRBV9
CASSHQRTYEQYF
TGTGCCAGCAGCCACCAGAGAACCTACGAGCAGTACTTC
>.|TRBJ2-7|many|TRBV5-1
CASSSTISDWDEQYF
TGCGCCAGCAGCTCCACGATTTCTGACTGGGACGAGCAGTACTTC
>.|TRBJ1-1|.|TRBV5-6
CASSLRDYEAFF
TGTGCCAGCAGTTTACGGGATTATGAAGCTTTCTTT
>TRBD1|TRBJ1-1|many|TRBV10-3
CAISEWGGGLNTEAFF
TGTGCCATCAGTGAGTGGGGAGGGGGCTTGAACACTGAAGCTTTCTTT
>.|TRBJ2-7|many|TRBV3-1
CASSHRSLYEQYF
TGTGCCAGCAGCCATAGGAGTCTCTACGAGCAGTACTTC
>.|TRBJ2-2|.|TRBV29-1
CSATGPTGELFF
TGCAGCGCAACGGGGCCCACCGGGGAGCTGTTTTTT
>.|TRBJ2-5|.|TRBV7-9
CASSLDQQPQYF
TGTGCCAGCAGCTTAGACCAACAGCCCCAGTACTTC
>TRBD1|TRBJ2-7|.|TRBV9
CASSVEGQGYEQYF
TGTGCCAGCAGCGTAGAGGGACAGGGCTACGAGCAGTACTTC
>.|TRBJ1-1|.|TRBV5-1
CASTNRGDTEAFF
TGCGCCAGCACCAACCGGGGGGACACTGAAGCTTTCTTT
>TRBD2|TRBJ2-6|.|TRBV7-9
CASSPMGGNTGANVLTF
TGTGCCAGCAGCCCAATGGGGGGGAACACCGGGGCCAACGTCCTGACTTTC
>TRBD1|TRBJ1-2|many|TRBV10-3
CAISRTPGQGEYYGYTF
TGTGCCATCAGCAGAACCCCGGGACAGGGAGAATACTATGGCTACACCTTC
>TRBD1|TRBJ2-7|many|TRBV5-1
CASSPRTGINEQYF
TGCGCCAGCAGCCCGAGGACAGGGATAAACGAGCAGTACTTC
>.|TRBJ2-7|many|TRBV15
CATSNRPYEQYF
TGTGCCACCAGCAACAGGCCCTACGAGCAGTACTTC
>.|TRBJ1-1|.|TRBV29-1
CSVASKMNTEAFF
TGCAGCGTGGCTAGTAAAATGAACACTGAAGCTTTCTTT
>TRBD2|TRBJ2-5|.|TRBV18
CASSPPASGTSETQYF
TGTGCCAGCTCACCCCCGGCTAGCGGGACTTCGGAGACCCAGTACTTC
>TRBD1|TRBJ1-6|.|TRBV9
CASSRQTGNNSPLHF
TGTGCCAGCAGCCGACAGACAGGGAATAATTCACCCCTCCACTTT